The clone carrying this T cell receptor (beta chain) was picked up many times. The antigen is undetermined. Individual cDNA molecules carried attached unique molecular identifiers. TCRdb itself ran the 5' RACE reads through MiXCR, one entry per CDR3 protein. The repertoire has 25,000 to 35,000 distinct CDR3 sequences, around 5% of them found once; the top ten carry approximately 2.4%. This sample was included in a study of early T cells in non-severe SARS-CoV-2 infection. For the study at large: Chains were not paired, and sequencing was done on bulk RNA from unsorted whole blood. General observations from the study: In VDJdb matching, anti-spike CD8 responses were favored while private and CD4 specificities went missing.

The junction had 7 bases not matched to a gene; V was cut back by 4 bases and J by 2 bases. Germline V gene sequence: CDR1 DFQATT, CDR2 SNEGSKA (reference sequence). The CDR3 sequence is 14 residues long. Sequencing used whole blood. This chain joins TRBV20-1 and TRBJ2-7; 8 bases fit TRBD1. The receptor comes from an adult who was a healthcare worker with PCR-confirmed SARS-CoV-2 infection or an uninfected control (not recorded which). In nucleotides, the CDR3 is TGCAGTGCTAAGGGACAGGTCAATCCCTACGAGCAGTACTTC. It encodes CSAKGQVNPYEQYF.